This is a list of T cell receptor beta chains from one sample in a study of T cell repertoires in cytomegalovirus infection. One entry per CDR3 protein, called by TCRdb with MiXCR from the reads. The sample includes roughly 130,000 distinct CDR3 sequences, 20% to 30% of them seen just once. The antigens of these receptors remain unknown. The material sequenced was PBMCs, sequenced either directly or after in vitro stimulation (not recorded which). The receptors stem from a human donor in good health (CMV status not recorded). Some clones in this sample may be carry-over from other donors' samples. CDR3s include the opening cysteine and the closing phenylalanine or tryptophan. Each record gives: V gene, D gene, J gene, clone size, CDR3 protein, CDR3 DNA. D genes are given only for firm matches. The size field is filled for only some rows; it gives once, few, many or a size class.

V: TRBV27; D: TRBD1; J: TRBJ1-4; size: NA; CDR3: CASSLGHGTAANEKLFF; DNA: TGTGCCAGCAGTTTAGGACACGGGACAGCCGCCAATGAAAAACTGTTTTTT
V: TRBV10-3; D: TRBD1; J: TRBJ1-1; size: many; CDR3: CATTGQGAFTEAFF; DNA: TGTGCCACCACGGGACAGGGGGCGTTTACTGAAGCTTTCTTT
V: TRBV29-1; D: NA; J: TRBJ2-7; size: few; CDR3: CSVAGTVTYEQYF; DNA: TGCAGCGTTGCCGGGACGGTAACCTACGAGCAGTACTTC
V: TRBV19; D: NA; J: TRBJ1-2; size: few; CDR3: CASSIGVQGEKYGYTF; DNA: TGTGCCAGTAGTATAGGAGTCCAGGGTGAGAAGTATGGCTACACCTTC
V: TRBV10-3; D: NA; J: TRBJ2-2; size: few; CDR3: CATMDGAADTGELFF; DNA: TGTGCCACGATGGACGGGGCGGCGGACACCGGGGAGCTGTTTTTT
V: TRBV7-6; D: NA; J: TRBJ2-1; size: few; CDR3: CASSSQGLRQDEQFF; DNA: TGTGCCAGCAGCTCCCAAGGTCTCAGACAGGATGAGCAGTTCTTC
V: TRBV6-2/TRBV6-3; D: TRBD2; J: TRBJ2-7; size: many; CDR3: CASIYGAGVSYEQYF; DNA: TGTGCCAGCATCTACGGAGCGGGGGTCTCCTACGAGCAGTACTTC
V: TRBV30; D: NA; J: TRBJ1-5; size: few; CDR3: CAWSLLLNQPQHF; DNA: TGTGCCTGGAGTTTACTGTTAAATCAGCCCCAGCATTTT
V: TRBV12-3/TRBV12-4; D: TRBD1; J: TRBJ2-2; size: many; CDR3: CASSPGQGAWTGELFF; DNA: TGTGCCAGCAGTCCAGGACAGGGGGCTTGGACCGGGGAGCTGTTTTTT
V: TRBV10-3; D: NA; J: TRBJ2-5; size: NA; CDR3: CAISPLGETQYF; DNA: TGTGCCATCAGTCCGTTGGGTGAGACCCAGTACTTC
V: TRBV20-1; D: NA; J: TRBJ1-1; size: few; CDR3: CSACAGSGTEAFF; DNA: TGCAGTGCTTGTGCGGGGAGCGGCACTGAAGCTTTCTTT
V: TRBV7-2; D: NA; J: TRBJ2-1; size: many; CDR3: CASSLGPPGSYNEQFF; DNA: TGTGCCAGCAGCTTAGGCCCCCCCGGGAGCTACAATGAGCAGTTCTTC
V: TRBV20-1; D: NA; J: TRBJ1-5; size: NA; CDR3: CSARAGSSNQPQHF; DNA: TGCAGTGCTAGAGCGGGATCTAGCAATCAGCCCCAGCATTTT
V: TRBV4-3; D: TRBD2; J: TRBJ2-3; size: NA; CDR3: CASSRQLAASTDTQYF; DNA: TGCGCCAGCAGCCGCCAACTAGCGGCTAGCACAGATACGCAGTATTTT
V: TRBV7-2; D: TRBD2; J: TRBJ2-5; size: few; CDR3: CASSNGLAGTSETQYF; DNA: TGTGCCAGCAGCAACGGACTAGCGGGAACCTCTGAGACCCAGTACTTC
V: TRBV12-3/TRBV12-4; D: NA; J: TRBJ1-5; size: many; CDR3: CASSFGEQPQHF; DNA: TGTGCCAGCAGTTTCGGAGAGCAGCCCCAGCATTTT
V: TRBV28; D: NA; J: TRBJ2-7; size: NA; CDR3: CASSPSTDPYEQYF; DNA: TGTGCCAGCAGCCCCTCGACAGATCCCTACGAGCAGTACTTC
V: TRBV11-2; D: NA; J: TRBJ2-1; size: NA; CDR3: CASSFPQGFSNNEQFF; DNA: TGTGCCAGCAGCTTCCCTCAGGGGTTTAGCAACAATGAGCAGTTCTTC
V: TRBV7-6; D: NA; J: TRBJ2-5; size: NA; CDR3: CASSPPGVGWGETQYF; DNA: TGTGCCAGCAGCCCCCCCGGGGTCGGTTGGGGAGAGACCCAGTACTTC
V: TRBV7-9; D: TRBD2; J: TRBJ2-1; size: NA; CDR3: CASRSPGLAGVGEQFF; DNA: TGTGCCAGCAGATCTCCGGGACTAGCGGGAGTGGGTGAGCAGTTCTTC